This T cell receptor beta chain derives from a study of regulatory T cells in long-lasting Graves disease. Study-wide results and caveats: Persistent Graves' patients showed a TCR diversity that was lower than that of newly diagnosed ones.

CDR3 regions were amplified by Arm-PCR using iRepertoire HTBI primers to build TCR beta libraries. TCRdb recomputed calls from the multiplex PCR reads with MiXCR, one row per CDR3 protein. The repertoire holds roughly 360,000 distinct CDR3 sequences, with roughly 10% as singletons. Documented time point: newly diagnosed GD, antithyroid drugs for less than 3 months. The TCR library used RNA extracted from PBMCs. This clonotype showed up many times. What it binds is unknown. The V gene end was trimmed by 2 bases and the J gene end by 1 base; junction bases not matched to a gene: 10. Germline assignment: CDR1 SGHTA and CDR2 FQGNSA. This CDR3 comprises 18 residues. Another study also made use of these data, one on T cells in Graves' hyperthyroidism and ophthalmopathy. That investigation notes: First-round RT-PCR of the TCR CDR3 relied on the HTBI primer set.

This chain links TRBV7-2 with TRBJ2-3; 9 nucleotides line up with TRBD2. The TCR comes from a woman younger than 30 with Graves disease. The material sequenced was peripheral blood mononuclear cells (PBMCs), taken at new diagnosis, from a patient treated with antithyroid drugs. CDR3 sequence reads: CASSLLLAGTIGTDTQYF. The CDR3 coding sequence is TGTGCCAGCAGCTTATTGCTAGCGGGGACCATAGGCACAGATACGCAGTATTTT.